This T cell receptor beta chain was profiled in a study of blood T cells in healthy people across ages. For the second PCR, which ran for roughly 6 to 12 cycles, a sample-barcoded 5' primer and a J-beta primer mix were used. Researchers report that a template-switch adaptor with 12 random nucleotides tagged each cDNA molecule. TCRdb re-called the 5' RACE reads through MiXCR, storing one row per CDR3 protein. The table shows 1.5 million to 2 million distinct CDR3 sequences, with about two fifths occurring only once. This CDR3 contains 14 residues. In germline, CDR1 is SEHNR, CDR2 FQNEAQ (reference sequence). V was clipped by 1 base and J by 6 bases, with 10 bases between them.

The chain uses TRBV7-9 and TRBJ2-1, with D uncertain. This sequence originates from a human donor in good health. The sequencing input was blood. The CDR3, as DNA: TGTGCCAGCAGCTTAGGCGCTCTTCTCAATGAGCAGTTCTTC. It encodes CASSLGALLNEQFF.